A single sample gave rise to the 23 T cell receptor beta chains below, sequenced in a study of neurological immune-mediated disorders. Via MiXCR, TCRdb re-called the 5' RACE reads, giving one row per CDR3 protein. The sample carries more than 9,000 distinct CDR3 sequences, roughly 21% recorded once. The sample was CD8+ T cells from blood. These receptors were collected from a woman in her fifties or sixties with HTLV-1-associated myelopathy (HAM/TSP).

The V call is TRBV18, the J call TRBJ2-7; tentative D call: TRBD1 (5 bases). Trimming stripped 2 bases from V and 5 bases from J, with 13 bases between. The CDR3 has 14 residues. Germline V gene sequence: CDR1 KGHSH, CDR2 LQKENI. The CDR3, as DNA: TGTGCCAGCTCACCAACAGGCCAAGTCCACGAGCAGTACTTC. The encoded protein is CASSPTGQVHEQYF.

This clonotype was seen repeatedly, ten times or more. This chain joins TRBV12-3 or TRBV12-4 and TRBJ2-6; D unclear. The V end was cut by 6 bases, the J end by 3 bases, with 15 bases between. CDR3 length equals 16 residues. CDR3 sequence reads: CASSLRPGNGANVLTF. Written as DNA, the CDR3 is TGTGCCAGCAGCCTCCGACCCGGCAATGGGGCCAACGTCCTGACTTTC.

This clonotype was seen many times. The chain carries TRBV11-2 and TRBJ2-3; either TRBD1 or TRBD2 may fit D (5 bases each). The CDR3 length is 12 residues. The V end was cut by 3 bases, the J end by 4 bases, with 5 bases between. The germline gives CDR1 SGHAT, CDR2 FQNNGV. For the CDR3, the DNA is TGTGCCAGCAGCTTGGGGGCAGATACGCAGTATTTT. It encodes CASSLGADTQYF.

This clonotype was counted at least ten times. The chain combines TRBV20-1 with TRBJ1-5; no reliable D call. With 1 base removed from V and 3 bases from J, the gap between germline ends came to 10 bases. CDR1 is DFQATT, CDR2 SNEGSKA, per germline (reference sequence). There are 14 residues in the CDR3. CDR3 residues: CSARAGPDNQPQHF. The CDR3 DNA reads TGCAGTGCTAGAGCGGGCCCGGACAATCAGCCCCAGCATTTT.

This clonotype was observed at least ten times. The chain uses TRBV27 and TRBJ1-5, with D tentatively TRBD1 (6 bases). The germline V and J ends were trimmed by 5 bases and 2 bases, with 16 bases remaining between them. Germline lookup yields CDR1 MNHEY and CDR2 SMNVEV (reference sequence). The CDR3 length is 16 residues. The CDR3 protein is CASSRGGDNRNQPQHF. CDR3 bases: TGTGCCAGCAGTCGTGGGGGGGACAACCGCAATCAGCCCCAGCATTTT.

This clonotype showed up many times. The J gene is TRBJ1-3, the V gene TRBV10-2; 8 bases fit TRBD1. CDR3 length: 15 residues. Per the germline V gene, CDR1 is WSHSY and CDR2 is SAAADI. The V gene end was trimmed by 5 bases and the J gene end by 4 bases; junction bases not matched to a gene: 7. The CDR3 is CASSFQGALGNTIYF. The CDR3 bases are TGCGCCAGCAGTTTCCAGGGGGCGCTAGGAAACACCATATATTTT.

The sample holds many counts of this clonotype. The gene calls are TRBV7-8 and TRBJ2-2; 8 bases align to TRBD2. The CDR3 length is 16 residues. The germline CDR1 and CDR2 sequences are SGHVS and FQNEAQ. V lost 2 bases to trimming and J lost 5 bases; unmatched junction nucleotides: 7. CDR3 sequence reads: CASSLLGRGGTGELFF. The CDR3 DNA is TGTGCCAGCAGCTTATTAGGCCGGGGGGGTACCGGGGAGCTGTTTTTT.

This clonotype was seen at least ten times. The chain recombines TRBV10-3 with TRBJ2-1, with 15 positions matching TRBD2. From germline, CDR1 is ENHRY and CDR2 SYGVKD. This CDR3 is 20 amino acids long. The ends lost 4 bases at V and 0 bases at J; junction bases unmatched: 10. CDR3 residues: CAISGSPGLAGGSSYNEQFF. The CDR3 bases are TGTGCCATCAGTGGATCTCCGGGACTAGCGGGGGGTAGCTCCTACAATGAGCAGTTCTTC.

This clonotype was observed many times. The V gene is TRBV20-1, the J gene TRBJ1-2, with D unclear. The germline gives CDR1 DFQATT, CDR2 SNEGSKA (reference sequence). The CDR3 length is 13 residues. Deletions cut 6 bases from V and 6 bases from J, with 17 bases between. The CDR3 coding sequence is TGCAGTGCGAAGTACTGGGCAGGCGATGGCTACACCTTC. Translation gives CSAKYWAGDGYTF.

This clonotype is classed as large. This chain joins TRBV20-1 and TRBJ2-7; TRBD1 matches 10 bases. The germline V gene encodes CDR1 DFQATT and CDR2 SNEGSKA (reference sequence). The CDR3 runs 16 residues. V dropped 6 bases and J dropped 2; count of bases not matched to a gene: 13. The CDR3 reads CSARLMTGGEAYEQYF. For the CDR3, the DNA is TGCAGTGCACGACTAATGACAGGGGGCGAAGCCTACGAGCAGTACTTC.

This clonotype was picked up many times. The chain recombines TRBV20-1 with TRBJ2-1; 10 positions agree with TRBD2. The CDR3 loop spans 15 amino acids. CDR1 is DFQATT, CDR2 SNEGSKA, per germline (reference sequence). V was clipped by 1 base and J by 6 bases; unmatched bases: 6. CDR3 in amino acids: CSARGLAGDPNEQFF. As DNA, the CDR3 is TGCAGTGCTAGAGGTCTAGCGGGGGACCCCAATGAGCAGTTCTTC.

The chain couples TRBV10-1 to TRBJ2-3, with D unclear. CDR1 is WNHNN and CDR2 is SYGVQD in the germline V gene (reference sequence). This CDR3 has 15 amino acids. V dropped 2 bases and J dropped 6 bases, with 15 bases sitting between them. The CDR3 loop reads CASSEAYGPTDTQYF. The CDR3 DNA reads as TGCGCCAGCAGTGAGGCCTACGGGCCAACGGATACGCAGTATTTT.

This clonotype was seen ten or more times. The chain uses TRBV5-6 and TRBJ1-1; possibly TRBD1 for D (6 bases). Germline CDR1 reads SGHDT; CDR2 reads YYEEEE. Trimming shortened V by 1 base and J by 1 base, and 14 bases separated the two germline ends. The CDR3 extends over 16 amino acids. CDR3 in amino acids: CASSLIFRTENTEAFF. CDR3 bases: TGTGCCAGCAGCTTGATATTTAGGACAGAGAACACTGAAGCTTTCTTT.

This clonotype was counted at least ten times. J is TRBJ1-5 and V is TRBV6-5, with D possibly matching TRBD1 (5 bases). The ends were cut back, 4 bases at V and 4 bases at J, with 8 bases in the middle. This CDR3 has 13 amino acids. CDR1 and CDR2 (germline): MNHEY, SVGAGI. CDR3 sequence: CASSLRGNQPQHF. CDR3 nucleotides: TGTGCCAGCAGTTTACGGGGGAATCAGCCCCAGCATTTT.

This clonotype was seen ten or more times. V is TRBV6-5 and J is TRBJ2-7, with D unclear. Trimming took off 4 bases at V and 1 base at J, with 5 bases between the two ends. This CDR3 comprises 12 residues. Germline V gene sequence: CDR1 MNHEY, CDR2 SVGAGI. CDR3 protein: CASSSGSYEQYF. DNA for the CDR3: TGTGCCAGCAGTTCCGGATCCTACGAGCAGTACTTC.

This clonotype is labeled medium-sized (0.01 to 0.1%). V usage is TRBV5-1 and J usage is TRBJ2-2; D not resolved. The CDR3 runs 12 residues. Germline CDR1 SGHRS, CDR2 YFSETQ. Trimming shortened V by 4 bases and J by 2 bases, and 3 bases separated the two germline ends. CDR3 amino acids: CASSLNTGELFF. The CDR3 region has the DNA TGCGCCAGCAGCCTCAACACCGGGGAGCTGTTTTTT.

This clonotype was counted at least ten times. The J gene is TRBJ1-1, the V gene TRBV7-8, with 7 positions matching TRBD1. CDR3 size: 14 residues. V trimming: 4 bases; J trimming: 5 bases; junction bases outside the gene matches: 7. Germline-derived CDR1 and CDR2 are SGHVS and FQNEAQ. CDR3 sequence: CASSSDREGTEAFF. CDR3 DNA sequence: TGTGCCAGCAGCTCAGACAGGGAGGGAACTGAAGCTTTCTTT.

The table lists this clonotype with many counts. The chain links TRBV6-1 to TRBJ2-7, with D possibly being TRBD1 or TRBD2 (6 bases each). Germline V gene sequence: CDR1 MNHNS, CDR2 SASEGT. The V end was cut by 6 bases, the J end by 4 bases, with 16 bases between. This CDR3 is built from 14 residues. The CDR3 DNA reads TGTGCCAGCAGCTTGACCGGGGGCGATTACGAGCAGTACTTC. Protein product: CASSLTGGDYEQYF.

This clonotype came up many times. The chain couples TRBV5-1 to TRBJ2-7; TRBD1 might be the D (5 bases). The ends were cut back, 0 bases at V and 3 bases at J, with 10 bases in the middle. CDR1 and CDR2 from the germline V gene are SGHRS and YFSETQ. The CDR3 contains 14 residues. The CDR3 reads CASSLGQLDYEQYF. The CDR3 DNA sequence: TGCGCCAGCAGCTTGGGACAGCTGGACTACGAGCAGTACTTC.

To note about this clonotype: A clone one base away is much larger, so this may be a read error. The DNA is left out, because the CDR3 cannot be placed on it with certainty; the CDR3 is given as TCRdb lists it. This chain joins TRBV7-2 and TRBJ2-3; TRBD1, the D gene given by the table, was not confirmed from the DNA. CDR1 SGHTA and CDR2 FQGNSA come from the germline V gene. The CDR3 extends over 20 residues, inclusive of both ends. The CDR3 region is CASSFYICSAIGRSTDTKYF.

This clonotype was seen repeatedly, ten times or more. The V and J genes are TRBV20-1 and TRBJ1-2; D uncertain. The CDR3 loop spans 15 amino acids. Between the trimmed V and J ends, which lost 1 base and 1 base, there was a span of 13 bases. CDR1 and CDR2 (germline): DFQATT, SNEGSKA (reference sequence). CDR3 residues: CSARGVGKVNYGYTF. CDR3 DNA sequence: TGCAGTGCTAGAGGGGTAGGGAAGGTTAACTATGGCTACACCTTC.

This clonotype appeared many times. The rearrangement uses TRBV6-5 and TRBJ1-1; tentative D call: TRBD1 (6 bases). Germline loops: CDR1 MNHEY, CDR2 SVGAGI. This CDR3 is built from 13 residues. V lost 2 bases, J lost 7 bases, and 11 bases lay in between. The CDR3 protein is CASSYAQGGEAFF. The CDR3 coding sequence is TGTGCCAGCAGTTACGCACAGGGCGGTGAAGCTTTCTTT.

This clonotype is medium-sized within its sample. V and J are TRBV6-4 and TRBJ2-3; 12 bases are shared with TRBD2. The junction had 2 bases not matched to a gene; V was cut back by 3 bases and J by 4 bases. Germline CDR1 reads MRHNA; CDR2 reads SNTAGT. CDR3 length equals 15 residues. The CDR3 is CASSETSGGADTQYF. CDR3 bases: TGTGCCAGCAGTGAGACTAGCGGGGGCGCAGATACGCAGTATTTT.